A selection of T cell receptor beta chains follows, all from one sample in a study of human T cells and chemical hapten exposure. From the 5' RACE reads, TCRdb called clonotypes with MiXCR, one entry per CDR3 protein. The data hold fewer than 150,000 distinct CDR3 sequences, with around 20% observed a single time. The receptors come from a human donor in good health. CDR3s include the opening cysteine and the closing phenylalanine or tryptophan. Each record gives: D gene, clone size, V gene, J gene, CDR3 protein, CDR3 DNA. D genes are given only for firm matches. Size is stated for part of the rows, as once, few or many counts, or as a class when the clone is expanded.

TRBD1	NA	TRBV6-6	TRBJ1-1	CASSLTQGVNTEAFF	TGTGCCAGCAGTTTAACACAGGGGGTGAACACTGAAGCTTTCTTT
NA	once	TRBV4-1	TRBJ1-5	CASSQGTASGNQPQHF	TGCGCCAGCAGCCAAGGGACAGCATCGGGCAATCAGCCCCAGCATTTT
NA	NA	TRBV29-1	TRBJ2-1	CSVEVGGGRGYNEQFF	TGCAGCGTTGAAGTAGGAGGGGGTCGGGGCTACAATGAGCAGTTCTTC
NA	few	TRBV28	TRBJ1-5	CASRSPNQPQHF	TGTGCCAGCAGGAGTCCCAATCAGCCCCAGCATTTT
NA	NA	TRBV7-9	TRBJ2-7	CASSFGGLAYEQYF	TGTGCCAGCAGCTTCGGCGGCCTGGCCTACGAGCAGTACTTC
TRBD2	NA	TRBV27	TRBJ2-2	CASSPLPLAGGNTGELFF	TGTGCCAGCAGTCCCCTCCCCCTAGCGGGAGGGAACACCGGGGAGCTGTTTTTT
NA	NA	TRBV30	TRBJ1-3	CAWSPGGTGNTIYF	TGTGCCTGGAGCCCCGGAGGGACTGGAAACACCATATATTTT
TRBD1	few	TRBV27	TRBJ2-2	CASTPGTGPGELFF	TGTGCCAGCACCCCCGGGACAGGGCCCGGGGAGCTGTTTTTT
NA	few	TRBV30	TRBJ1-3	CAWSVGRQGNTIYF	TGTGCCTGGAGTGTCGGACGGCAAGGAAACACCATATATTTT
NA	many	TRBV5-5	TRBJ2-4	CASSLEVAAAKNIQYF	TGTGCCAGCAGCTTGGAAGTGGCAGCAGCCAAAAACATTCAGTACTTC
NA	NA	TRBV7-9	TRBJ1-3	CASSRWDTIYF	TGTGCCAGCAGCCGGTGGGACACCATATATTTT
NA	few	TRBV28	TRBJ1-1	CASSSATLLNTEAFF	TGTGCCAGCAGTTCCGCTACCTTATTGAACACTGAAGCTTTCTTT
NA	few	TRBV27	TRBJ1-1	CASSPRRGEAFF	TGTGCCAGCAGTCCCCGGCGCGGGGAAGCTTTCTTT
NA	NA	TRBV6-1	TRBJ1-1	CATQRGMNTEAFF	TGTGCCACCCAAAGGGGAATGAACACTGAAGCTTTCTTT
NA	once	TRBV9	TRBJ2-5	CASSADGTLQETQYF	TGTGCCAGCAGCGCGGACGGGACACTGCAAGAGACCCAGTACTTC
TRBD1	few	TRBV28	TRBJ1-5	CASSQGTGGDQPQHF	TGTGCCAGCAGCCAAGGGACAGGGGGAGATCAGCCCCAGCATTTT
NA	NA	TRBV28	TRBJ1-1	CASSPAPGNTEAFF	TGTGCCAGCAGTCCCGCCCCGGGTAACACTGAAGCTTTCTTT
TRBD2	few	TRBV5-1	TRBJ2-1	CASSPLTSGSWDEQFF	TGCGCCAGCAGCCCCCTGACTAGCGGGAGTTGGGATGAGCAGTTCTTC
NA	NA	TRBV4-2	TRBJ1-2	CASSQGINYGYTF	TGTGCCAGCAGCCAAGGCATAAACTATGGCTACACCTTC
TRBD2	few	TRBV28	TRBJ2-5	CASSRWLAGDGTQYF	TGTGCCAGCAGTCGTTGGCTAGCGGGAGACGGGACCCAGTACTTC
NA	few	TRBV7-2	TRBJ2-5	CASSSYGRAPGAEYF	TGTGCCAGCAGCTCGTACGGGCGGGCGCCGGGTGCCGAGTACTTC
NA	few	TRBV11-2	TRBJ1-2	CASSLVAGNGYTF	TGTGCCAGCAGCTTAGTGGCAGGGAATGGCTACACCTTC
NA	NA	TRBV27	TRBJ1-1	CASSLKGNTEAFF	TGTGCCAGCAGTTTAAAGGGGAACACTGAAGCTTTCTTT
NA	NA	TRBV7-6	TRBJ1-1	CASSLGFSPRGAFF	TGTGCCAGCAGCTTAGGTTTCAGCCCGAGGGGAGCTTTCTTT
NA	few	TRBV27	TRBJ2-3	CASSLTGHFTDTQYF	TGTGCCAGCAGTCTGACGGGACACTTCACAGATACGCAGTATTTT
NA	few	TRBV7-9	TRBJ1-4	CASSLEGRGEEKLFF	TGTGCCAGCAGCTTAGAGGGCAGGGGAGAGGAAAAACTGTTTTTT
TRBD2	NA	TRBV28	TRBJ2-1	CASSLSSSGGIHEQFF	TGTGCCAGCAGTTTATCTTCTAGCGGTGGGATCCATGAGCAGTTCTTC
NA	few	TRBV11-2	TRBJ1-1	CASSLDRVMAFF	TGTGCCAGCAGCTTAGATCGCGTCATGGCTTTCTTT
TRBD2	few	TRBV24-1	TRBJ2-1	CATSPTSGVNNEQFF	TGTGCCACCTCACCGACTAGCGGGGTTAACAATGAGCAGTTCTTC
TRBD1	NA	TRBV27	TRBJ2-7	CASSMNPGQTYEQYF	TGTGCCAGCAGCATGAATCCGGGACAGACCTACGAGCAGTACTTC
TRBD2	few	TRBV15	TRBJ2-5	CATSRGLAGGETQYF	TGTGCCACCAGCAGAGGGCTAGCGGGAGGGGAGACCCAGTACTTC
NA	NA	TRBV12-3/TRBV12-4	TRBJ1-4	CASSPWATNEKLFF	TGTGCCAGCAGTCCCTGGGCAACTAATGAAAAACTGTTTTTT
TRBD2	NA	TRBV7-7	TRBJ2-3	CASSSSGRETDTQYF	TGTGCTAGCAGCTCTAGCGGGAGGGAGACGGATACGCAGTATTTT
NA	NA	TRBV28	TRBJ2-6	CASSGQGTTGSGANVLTF	TGTGCCAGCAGTGGTCAGGGGACAACCGGCTCTGGGGCCAACGTCCTGACTTTC